The 26 T cell receptor beta chains listed next were all sequenced from one sample in a study of blood T cells in healthy people across ages. Using a J-beta primer mix together with a sample-barcoded 5' primer, a second PCR was run for about 7 to 12 cycles. TCRdb ran MiXCR on the 5' RACE reads and lists one entry per CDR3 protein. Here the sample spans more than 650,000 distinct CDR3 sequences, about 53% being singletons. The sequenced sample was blood. Source of these receptors: a man aged 80 or over in good health.

V gene TRBV9 combines with J gene TRBJ2-5; 10 nucleotides agree with TRBD2. There are 15 residues in the CDR3. The germline gives CDR1 SGDLS, CDR2 YYNGEE. J lost 0 bases, V lost 4 bases, and 3 bases had no gene match. The CDR3 protein is CASSPGTSDQETQYF. CDR3 DNA sequence: TGTGCCAGCAGCCCAGGGACTAGCGACCAAGAGACCCAGTACTTC.

This clonotype was counted a single time. CDR3 sequence (DNA): TGTGCCAGCAGTTTAATCAGGGGAGTTCGGGACGAGCAGTACTTC. The encoded protein is CASSLIRGVRDEQYF. This sequence joins TRBV27 and TRBJ2-5; D is perhaps TRBD1 (6 bases). The closer fit of TRBJ2-7 to the DNA end suggests the J call may be wrong. Per germline, CDR1 MNHEY and CDR2 SMNVEV (reference sequence). This CDR3 is 15 amino acids long.

This clonotype was found once. The chain joins TRBV6-5 to TRBJ2-7; perhaps TRBD1 as D (6 bases). Matching the DNA end better, TRBJ2-5 makes the J call doubtful. Germline CDR1 and CDR2: MNHEY and SVGAGI. This CDR3 has 14 amino acids. CDR3 amino acids: CASYSSQGKGTQYF. The DNA of the CDR3 is TGTGCCAGTTACTCCTCCCAGGGGAAAGGGACCCAGTACTTC.

In its sample, this clonotype was seen a few times. This rearrangement joins TRBV6-2 or TRBV6-3 to TRBJ2-7; the match to TRBD2 covers 7 bases. J was trimmed by 7 bases and V by 2 bases; bases with no gene match: 8. Germline CDR1 MNHEY, CDR2 SVGEGT. CDR3 size: 14 residues. In DNA, the CDR3 is TGTGCCAGCAGTTACGAGGGACTACGCGTGGAGCAGTACTTC. This translates into CASSYEGLRVEQYF.

The V and J genes are TRBV18 and TRBJ2-3; tentative D call: TRBD2 (6 bases). V lost 4 bases and J lost 2, with 19 bases in between. Germline V gene data show CDR1 as KGHSH and CDR2 as LQKENI. The CDR3 has 17 amino acids. In DNA form, the CDR3 reads TGTGCCAGCTCACTGTTACAGTTCGCGGGGACCACAGATACGCAGTATTTT. It encodes CASSLLQFAGTTDTQYF.

This clonotype has only a few counts. The chain carries TRBV20-1 and TRBJ2-1; 7 nucleotides match TRBD1. The CDR3 runs to 16 residues. CDR1 DFQATT and CDR2 SNEGSKA come from the germline V gene (reference sequence). J gave up 7 bases and V 5 bases, and 17 bases lay outside the gene matches. CDR3 sequence: CSAHTIHSNRGNEQFF. The CDR3 bases are TGCAGTGCTCACACAATCCACTCAAACAGGGGAAATGAGCAGTTCTTC.

The chain uses TRBV20-1 and TRBJ2-7; D unresolved. The ends were cut back, 0 bases at V and 2 bases at J, with 8 bases in the middle. This CDR3 has 13 amino acids. Germline V CDR1 and CDR2: DFQATT, SNEGSKA (reference sequence). CDR3 protein: CSARDPLTYEQYF. The CDR3 DNA reads as TGCAGTGCTAGAGATCCCCTTACCTACGAGCAGTACTTC.

V usage is TRBV20-1 and J usage is TRBJ1-2; TRBD1 might be the D (6 bases). The CDR3 is 14 residues long. Trimming removed 4 bases at V and 5 bases at J, with 17 bases between. Germline V gene data show CDR1 as DFQATT and CDR2 as SNEGSKA (reference sequence). In DNA form, the CDR3 reads TGCAGTGCTACCTCCAGGGGATTGAGTTATGGCTACACCTTC. Its protein product is CSATSRGLSYGYTF.

This clonotype came up a few times. The J gene is TRBJ1-4, the V gene TRBV7-2, with 11 bases aligning to TRBD1. Germline CDR1 reads SGHTA; CDR2 reads FQGNSA. CDR3 length equals 14 residues. The trim removed 6 bases at V and 8 bases at J, leaving 5 bases unmatched. DNA for the CDR3: TGTGCCAGCAGGGTCGGACAGGGGGCGGAAAAACTGTTTTTT. It encodes CASRVGQGAEKLFF.

This chain connects TRBV15 to TRBJ2-1; TRBD1 or TRBD2 may be the D gene (5 bases each). CDR1 LNHNV and CDR2 YYDKDF come from the germline V gene (reference sequence). The CDR3 runs 15 residues. Trimming removed 0 bases from V and 3 bases from J, with 9 bases in between. This CDR3 reads CATSRDAGSYNEQFF. DNA of the CDR3: TGTGCCACCAGCAGAGATGCAGGGAGCTACAATGAGCAGTTCTTC.

This clonotype was counted between two and nine times. This chain connects TRBV20-1 to TRBJ2-1; D is uncertain. CDR1 DFQATT and CDR2 SNEGSKA come from the germline V gene (reference sequence). This CDR3 spans 10 amino acids. Trimming removed 3 bases from V and 7 bases from J, with 4 bases in between. CDR3 residues: CSASRNEQFF. The CDR3, as DNA: TGCAGTGCTAGTCGTAATGAGCAGTTCTTC.

Concerning this clonotype itself: At one boundary the junction diverges from the germline segment, which might be a read error. V and J are TRBV7-2 and TRBJ1-2; D not resolved. Germline V gene data show CDR1 as SGHTA and CDR2 as FQGNSA. This CDR3 has 13 residues. CDR3 DNA: TGTGCCAGCAGCGTAGCTGGTTACTATGGCTACACCTTC. This gives the protein CASSVAGYYGYTF.

This sequence joins TRBV28 and TRBJ2-5; 7 bases agree with TRBD2. With the DNA end fitting TRBJ2-7 better, the J assignment may be wrong. Germline CDR1 reads MDHEN; CDR2 reads SYDVKM. The CDR3 has 13 residues. The CDR3 DNA reads TGTGCCAGCGCTTGGGGCGGGAGCTACGAGCAGTACTTC. This encodes CASAWGGSYEQYF.

The rearrangement uses TRBV3-1 and TRBJ2-2; 11 bases match TRBD2. The trim removed 4 bases at V and 4 bases at J, leaving 5 bases unmatched. Germline V CDR1 and CDR2: LGHDT, YNNKEL (reference sequence). This CDR3 comprises 16 residues. DNA of the CDR3: TGTGCCAGCAGCCTTAGCGGGAGGGCCCCCACCGGGGAGCTGTTTTTT. It translates to CASSLSGRAPTGELFF.

This clonotype has more than one count but fewer than ten. The V and J genes are TRBV12-3 or TRBV12-4 and TRBJ1-2; D remains unclear. The ends were cut back, 3 bases at V and 6 bases at J, with 5 bases in the middle. This CDR3 is 11 amino acids long. The CDR3 loop reads CASSLGNGYTF. Here the CDR3 DNA reads TGTGCCAGCAGTTTGGGGAATGGCTACACCTTC.

This chain connects TRBV7-9 to TRBJ2-7; 10 nucleotides agree with TRBD1. Germline assignment: CDR1 SEHNR and CDR2 FQNEAQ (reference sequence). Unmatched junction bases numbered 8, after V lost 4 bases and J lost 2 bases. The length of the CDR3 is 16 residues. The CDR3 loop is CASSSTDRGLTYEQYF. In DNA form, the CDR3 reads TGTGCCAGCAGCTCGACTGACAGGGGGCTTACCTACGAGCAGTACTTC.

This clonotype was seen only a few times. CDR3 protein: CSASRPRGASSYEQYF. Written as DNA, the CDR3 is TGCAGTGCTTCCCGCCCTCGGGGCGCAAGCTCCTACGAGCAGTACTTC. The V gene is TRBV20-1, the J gene TRBJ2-7; D may correspond to TRBD1 or TRBD2 (5 bases each). This CDR3 region has 16 residues. Trimming stripped 5 bases from V and 0 bases from J, with 20 bases between. The germline CDR1 and CDR2 sequences are DFQATT and SNEGSKA (reference sequence).

This chain links TRBV20-1 with TRBJ2-1; TRBD2 agrees at 7 bases. This CDR3 is 13 amino acids long. Germline V gives CDR1 DFQATT, CDR2 SNEGSKA (reference sequence). V was clipped by 5 bases and J by 4 bases; unmatched bases: 5. CDR3 coding DNA: TGCAGTGCTTGGGGGGGAGGGTACAATGAGCAGTTCTTC. Amino acids: CSAWGGGYNEQFF.

This clonotype was found a few times. V gene TRBV5-6 combines with J gene TRBJ2-1; possibly TRBD2 for D (5 bases). V lost 6 bases to trimming and J lost 0 bases, with 10 bases between them. Germline-derived CDR1 and CDR2 are SGHDT and YYEEEE. This CDR3 has 14 residues. CDR3 loop: CASTEGGSYNEQFF. The DNA for the CDR3 is TGTGCCAGCACCGAGGGCGGCTCCTACAATGAGCAGTTCTTC.

This chain uses TRBV20-1 with TRBJ2-1, with 12 bases lining up with TRBD2. The DNA end is more similar to TRBJ2-7, so the J call may be wrong. Germline CDR1 is DFQATT and CDR2 is SNEGSKA (reference sequence). The CDR3 is 15 residues long. Here the CDR3 DNA reads TGCAGTGCTACTACGACTAGCGGGGGCTACAATGAGCAGTACTTC. It is translated as CSATTTSGGYNEQYF.

The genes are TRBV20-1 and TRBJ2-2; 7 nucleotides line up with TRBD2. Germline-derived CDR1 and CDR2 are DFQATT and SNEGSKA (reference sequence). After removal of 3 bases from V and 2 bases from J, the junction contained 6 bases not matched to a gene. The CDR3 is 15 amino acids. The CDR3, as DNA: TGCAGTGCTAGGAGTCCGGGGGGTAACACCGGGGAGCTGTTTTTT. Protein: CSARSPGGNTGELFF.

The V gene is TRBV10-2, the J gene TRBJ2-7; D is ambiguous. The germline CDR1 and CDR2 sequences are WSHSY and SAAADI. V gave up 3 bases and J gave up 3 bases, with 6 bases separating them. CDR3 size: 12 residues. CDR3 coding DNA: TGCGCCAGCAGTGAACGGAACTACGAGCAGTACTTC. It translates to CASSERNYEQYF.

The chain couples TRBV20-1 to TRBJ2-1, with 8 bases that match TRBD2. Germline values: CDR1 DFQATT, CDR2 SNEGSKA (reference sequence). The J segment lost 2 bases and the V segment lost 2 bases, leaving 8 bases of the junction unmatched. This CDR3 contains 16 residues. This chain's CDR3 is CSARYSSGGTYNEQFF. The CDR3 nucleotides read TGCAGTGCTAGATACTCCAGCGGGGGAACCTACAATGAGCAGTTCTTC.

This clonotype has only a few counts. This chain joins TRBV28 and TRBJ2-1; tentative D call: TRBD2 (6 bases). Looked up from germline, CDR1 is MDHEN and CDR2 is SYDVKM. Trimming pared 0 bases from V and 15 bases from J, leaving 18 bases between. CDR3 length equals 14 residues. Here the CDR3 reads CASSLWTEGEFGFF. The CDR3 bases are TGTGCCAGCAGTTTATGGACGGAGGGAGAGTTTGGGTTCTTC.

The chain is built from TRBV5-1 and TRBJ2-7, with TRBD2 identical over 13 bases. J lost 7 bases, V lost 4 bases, and 11 bases had no gene match. Looked up from germline, CDR1 is SGHRS and CDR2 is YFSETQ. This CDR3 region has 16 residues. In DNA form, the CDR3 reads TGCGCCAGCAGCGCCTCGGGACTAGCGGGATTGAGGGAGCAGTACTTC. It is translated as CASSASGLAGLREQYF.

The chain combines TRBV6-6 with TRBJ2-7, with 9 bases matching TRBD1. The CDR3 is 16 amino acids. Germline CDR1 reads MNHNY; CDR2 reads SVGAGI (reference sequence). With 2 bases clipped from V and 4 bases from J, the junction kept 9 bases outside the gene matches. In DNA, the CDR3 is TGTGCCAGCAGTTACCCAATAGGACAGGGGTTATACGAGCAGTACTTC. Protein sequence: CASSYPIGQGLYEQYF.